This T cell receptor (beta chain) was identified in a study of T cell repertoires in cytomegalovirus infection. Overall study context: Public TCR beta signatures marked donors with CMV infection and the matching HLA.

Deletions cut 7 bases from V and 2 bases from J, with 5 bases between. This CDR3 comprises 11 residues. MiXCR was run by TCRdb on the reads, yielding one entry per CDR3 protein. The sample has 900,000 to 950,000 distinct CDR3 sequences, more than 25% seen once. About this clonotype itself: Its specificity is not known.

This rearrangement joins TRBV12-3 or TRBV12-4 to TRBJ1-2; no clear D gene. The TCR originated in a human donor in good health (CMV status not recorded). Some clones in this sample may be carry-over from other donors' samples. The sample was cultured CD8+ T cells from PBMCs, taken from culture after CMV antigen stimulation. CDR3 residues: CASIGNYGYTF. CDR3 nucleotides: TGTGCCAGCATAGGAAACTATGGCTACACCTTC.